Listed here is a single T cell receptor beta chain. The data were taken from a study of OX40 agonist ivuxolimab in advanced cancers. Sequencing used immunoSEQ multiplex PCR; TCRdb keeps in-frame clones, though not all of them. The sample shows about 71,000 clones, 75% to 85% of them seen only once. This clonotype originated in an adult with an advanced solid tumor such as melanoma, head and neck, liver or kidney cancer. This specimen was CD4+ or CD8+ T cells sorted from blood, taken in a trial of the OX40 agonist ivuxolimab.

The CDR3 bases are TGTGCCAGCAGATCGACGGGGAACACTGAAGCTTTCTTT. It codes for CASRSTGNTEAFF. The chain recombines TRBV27 with TRBJ1-1; no definite D call. V lost 6 bases, J lost 1 base, and 9 bases lay in between. The CDR3 has 13 residues. CDR1 and CDR2 (germline): MNHEY, SMNVEV (reference sequence).